What follows describes a single TCR beta chain. Its antigen is unknown. Libraries were prepared by immunoSEQ multiplex PCR; TCRdb keeps only in-frame clonotypes and omits some of them. Of 95,000 to 120,000 clones in the sample, around 91% were seen once. These data are taken from a study of Tregs in tolerant kidney transplant recipients. Study-wide findings and caveats: No direct test of biological reproducibility was done here.

The CDR3 covers 14 residues. Germline CDR1 is SGHRS and CDR2 is YFSETQ. With 5 bases clipped from V and 6 bases from J, the junction kept 9 bases outside the gene matches. The chain has TRBV5-1 and TRBJ2-5; 8 positions match TRBD1. Source: CD4+ T cells from blood, taken before the transplant. This TCR was sampled from a human donor who received a combined kidney and bone marrow transplant. CDR3 amino acids: CASSFDRGSQTQYF. For the CDR3, the DNA is TGCGCCAGCAGTTTCGACAGGGGTAGCCAGACCCAGTACTTC. The whole variable domain, remainder taken from reference TRBV5-1 and TRBJ2-5, is KAGVTQTPRYLIKTRGQQVTLSCSPISGHRSVSWYQQTPGQGLQFLFEYFSETQRNKGNFPGRFSGRQFSNSRSEMNVSTLELGDSALYLCASSFDRGSQTQYFGPGTRLLVL.